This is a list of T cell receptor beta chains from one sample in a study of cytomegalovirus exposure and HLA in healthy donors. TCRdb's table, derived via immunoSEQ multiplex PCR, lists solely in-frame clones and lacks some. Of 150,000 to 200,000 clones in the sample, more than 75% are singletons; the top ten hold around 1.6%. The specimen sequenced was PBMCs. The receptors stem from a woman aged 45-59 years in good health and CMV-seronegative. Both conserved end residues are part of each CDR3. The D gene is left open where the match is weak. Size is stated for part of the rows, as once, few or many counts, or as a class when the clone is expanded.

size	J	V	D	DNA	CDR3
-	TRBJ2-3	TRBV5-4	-	TGTGCCAGCAGCGAGGAAGGGGGAGTAGATACGCAGTATTTT	CASSEEGGVDTQYF
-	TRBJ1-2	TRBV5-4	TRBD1	TGTGCCAGCAGCAGGGACAGTTTTAACTATGGCTACACCTTC	CASSRDSFNYGYTF
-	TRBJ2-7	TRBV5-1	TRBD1	TGCGCCAGCAGCTTGGGAGTTAGGACAGGGGTCAGTTACGAGCAGTACTTC	CASSLGVRTGVSYEQYF
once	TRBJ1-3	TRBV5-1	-	TGCGCCAGCAGCTTGATGGGCCTACAAGCTGGAAACACCATATATTTT	CASSLMGLQAGNTIYF
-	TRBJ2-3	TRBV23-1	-	TGCGCCAGCAGTCAATTCATCACAGATACGCAGTATTTT	CASSQFITDTQYF
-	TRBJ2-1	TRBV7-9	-	TGTGCCAGCAGCTTAGTAGGGGTCAATGAGCAGTTCTTC	CASSLVGVNEQFF
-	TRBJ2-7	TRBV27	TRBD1	TGTGCCAGCAGCCAAGGGACAGGGCACTACGAGCAGTACTTC	CASSQGTGHYEQYF
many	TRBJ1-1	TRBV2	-	TGTGCCAGCAGGCGGGGCAGGGAAGTCACTGAAGCTTTCTTT	CASRRGREVTEAFF
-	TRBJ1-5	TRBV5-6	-	TGTGCCAGCAGCCGGAGGGCCATCGGCAATCAGCCCCAGCATTTT	CASSRRAIGNQPQHF
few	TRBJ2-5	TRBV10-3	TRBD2	TGTGCCATCAGGGCAGCTAGCGGGGGAGAGACCCAGTACTTC	CAIRAASGGETQYF
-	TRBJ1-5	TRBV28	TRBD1	TGTGCCAGCACCGTAGGGGGCGCGGGTAGCAATCAGCCCCAGCATTTT	CASTVGGAGSNQPQHF
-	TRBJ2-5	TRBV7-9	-	TGTGCCAGCAGCTTCGAGGGGGTACGTGAGACCCAGTACTTC	CASSFEGVRETQYF
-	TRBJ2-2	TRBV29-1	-	TGCAGCGTTTATCGGACTGGGGAGCTGTTTTTT	CSVYRTGELFF
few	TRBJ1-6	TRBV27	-	TGTGCCAGCAGTTTGAAAGCGAGCTCCTATAATTCACCCCTCCACTTT	CASSLKASSYNSPLHF
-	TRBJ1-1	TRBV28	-	TGTGCCAGCAGCATTTCCTGGTCTTGGAGAACAAACACTGAAGCTTTCTTT	CASSISWSWRTNTEAFF
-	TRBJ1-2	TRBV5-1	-	TGCGCCAGCAGCTTGGGGAGTAACTATGGCTACACCTTC	CASSLGSNYGYTF
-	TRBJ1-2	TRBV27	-	TGTGCCAGCAGTTTATTTGCTAATACAGGGTATAGCTATGGCTACACCTTC	CASSLFANTGYSYGYTF
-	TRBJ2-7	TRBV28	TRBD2	TGTGCCAGCAGTTTATCCTCCGGGAGGGTAGGTGAGCAGTACTTC	CASSLSSGRVGEQYF
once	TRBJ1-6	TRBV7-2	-	TGTGCCAGCAGCTTAAAGAACACCCCTAATTCACCCCTCCACTTT	CASSLKNTPNSPLHF
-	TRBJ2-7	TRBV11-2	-	TGTGCCAGCAGCTTGCGGGATCAGCAGTACTTC	CASSLRDQQYF
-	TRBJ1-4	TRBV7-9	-	TGTGCCAGCAGCTCACCCGGGGTTAGGTATGAAAAACTGTTTTTT	CASSSPGVRYEKLFF
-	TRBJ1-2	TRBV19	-	TGTGCCAGTAGTATATCAGGGCTTAAGGACTATGGCTACACCTTC	CASSISGLKDYGYTF
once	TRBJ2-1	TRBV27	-	TGTGCCAGCAGTTTATTGGGGGGGGCAAGCTCCTACAATGAGCAGTTCTTC	CASSLLGGASSYNEQFF
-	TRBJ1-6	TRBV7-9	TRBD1	TGTGCCAGCAGCCAACTGCTGACAGGGGGAAATTCACCCCTCCACTTT	CASSQLLTGGNSPLHF
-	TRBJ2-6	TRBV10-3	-	TGTGCCATCAGTGACCCAGGGTCCCCCACCTCTGGGGCCAACGTCCTGACTTTC	CAISDPGSPTSGANVLTF
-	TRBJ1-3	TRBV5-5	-	TGTGCCAGCAGCTTGGGTCAGGGTCTGGACGGAAACACCATATATTTT	CASSLGQGLDGNTIYF
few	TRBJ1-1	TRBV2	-	TGTGCCAGCAGTGAGAGTGACAGTAGAGCTTTCTTT	CASSESDSRAFF
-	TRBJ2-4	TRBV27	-	TGTGCCAGCACGGGGAACCCCCTCCTAGCCAAAAACATTCAGTACTTC	CASTGNPLLAKNIQYF
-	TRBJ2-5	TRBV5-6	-	TGTGCCAGCAGCTTGGCCCGTGAGACCCAGTACTTC	CASSLARETQYF
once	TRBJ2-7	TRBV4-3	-	TGCGCCAGCAGCCAAGTGGCAGGGGAATCCTACGAGCAGTACTTC	CASSQVAGESYEQYF
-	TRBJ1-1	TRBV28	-	TGTGCCAGCAGTTTTGGGGGGGAAGACACTGAAGCTTTCTTT	CASSFGGEDTEAFF
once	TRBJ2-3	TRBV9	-	TGTGCCAGCAGCGTTTCAGGCTCTAGCACAGATACGCAGTATTTT	CASSVSGSSTDTQYF
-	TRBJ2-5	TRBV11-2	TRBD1	TGTGCCAGCAGCTTGGACAGGGGGTCCCAAGAGACCCAGTACTTC	CASSLDRGSQETQYF
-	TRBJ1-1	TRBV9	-	TGTGCCAGCAGCGTATCCCTTGACTGGAACACTGAAGCTTTCTTT	CASSVSLDWNTEAFF
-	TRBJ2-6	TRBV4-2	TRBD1	TGTGCCAGCAGCCAACAGGGGACAGGAAACTCTGGGGCCAACGTCCTGACTTTC	CASSQQGTGNSGANVLTF
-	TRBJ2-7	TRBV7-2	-	TGTGCCAGCGGCAGATGGGCGGGAGAGCAGTACTTC	CASGRWAGEQYF
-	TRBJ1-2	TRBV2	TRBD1	TGTGCCAGCAGTGCGACAGGGCATGGCTACACCTTC	CASSATGHGYTF
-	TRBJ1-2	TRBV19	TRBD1	TGTGCCAGTAGTAGGACAGGGATGGATGGCTACACCTTC	CASSRTGMDGYTF
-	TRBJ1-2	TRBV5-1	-	TGCGCCAGCAGCTTGGATCCGGACTTGGATGGCTACACCTTC	CASSLDPDLDGYTF
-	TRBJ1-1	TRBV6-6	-	TGTGCCAGCAGTTCCAATTGGGCGAACACTGAAGCTTTCTTT	CASSSNWANTEAFF
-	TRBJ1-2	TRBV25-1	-	TGTGCCAGCAGTGAAATGGGGGGGTATGGCTACACCTTC	CASSEMGGYGYTF
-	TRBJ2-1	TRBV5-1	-	TGCGCCAGCAGCTTGGCCGGGATCAGCTCCTACAATGAGCAGTTCTTC	CASSLAGISSYNEQFF
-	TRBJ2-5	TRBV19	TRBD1	TGTGCCAGTAGTGCGAGGGGGCAGGTTTTCGGGTACCAAGAGACCCAGTACTTC	CASSARGQVFGYQETQYF
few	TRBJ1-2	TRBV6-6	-	TGTGCCAGCAGTAGCACCGGGACAAGCTGGAGCTACACCTTC	CASSSTGTSWSYTF
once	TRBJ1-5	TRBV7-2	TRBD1	TGTGCCAGCAGCTTAGTGTCGACAGGGGGCTTTCAGCCCCAGCATTTT	CASSLVSTGGFQPQHF
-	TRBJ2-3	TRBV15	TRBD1	TGTGCCACCAGCAGAGGGACAGGGGGCGTAGGAGATACGCAGTATTTT	CATSRGTGGVGDTQYF
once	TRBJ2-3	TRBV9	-	TGTGCCAGCAGTGCCCCCCCGACAGGCCGTAGGGGAGATACGCAGTATTTT	CASSAPPTGRRGDTQYF
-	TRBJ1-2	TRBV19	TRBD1	TGTGCCAGTAGTACAGGGGGCTATAACTATGGCTACACCTTC	CASSTGGYNYGYTF
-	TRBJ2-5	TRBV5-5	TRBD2	TGTGCCAGCAGCTTGTACCCTCGCAGCGGGACGCTATGGGTGACCCAGTACTTC	CASSLYPRSGTLWVTQYF
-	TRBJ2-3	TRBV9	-	TGTGCCAGCAGCGTAGGAGGAAGAACAGATACGCAGTATTTT	CASSVGGRTDTQYF
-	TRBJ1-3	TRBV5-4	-	TGTGCCAGCAGCCATGATGCGGGGTTCCTCTCTGGAAACACCATATATTTT	CASSHDAGFLSGNTIYF
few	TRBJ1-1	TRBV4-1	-	TGCGCCAGCAGCCAAGCGGGGGTGAACACTGAAGCTTTCTTT	CASSQAGVNTEAFF
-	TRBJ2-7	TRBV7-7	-	TGTGCTAGCAGCTTAGTGGGGGCGACGAACGAGCAGTACTTC	CASSLVGATNEQYF
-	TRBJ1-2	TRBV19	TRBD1	TGTGCCAGTAGTATAAGGACAGGGGGCGCATCTAACTATGGCTACACCTTC	CASSIRTGGASNYGYTF
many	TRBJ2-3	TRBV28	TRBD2	TGTGCCAGCAGTTTGGGGGGAGGGAAAGATACGCAGTATTTT	CASSLGGGKDTQYF
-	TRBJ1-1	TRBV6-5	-	TGTGCCAGCAGCTTCTCCGGGACTGACGGGAGGGCTTTCTTT	CASSFSGTDGRAFF
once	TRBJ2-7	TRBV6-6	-	TGTGCCAGCGCATCACTAGGGAGTTCCTACGAGCAGTACTTC	CASASLGSSYEQYF